Listed here is a single TCR beta chain. Its specificity is not known. This specimen belongs to a study of blood T cells in healthy people across ages. Notes on the study in general: Age advanced and TCR beta diversity per million T cells fell, roughly linearly. Naive CD4+ cells and diversity were both higher in long-lived donors than in aged donors.

The CDR3 spans 14 residues. V was shortened by 6 bases and J by 3 bases, with 13 bases between the two germline ends. Germline V gene sequence: CDR1 KGHDR, CDR2 SFDVKD. Then a second PCR, running roughly 7 to 11 cycles, was carried out with a sample-barcoded 5' primer and a J-beta primer mix. TCRdb reanalysed the 5' RACE reads using MiXCR and keeps one entry per CDR3 protein. The sample yields about 780,000 distinct CDR3 sequences, 25% to 30% seen once. The same sample was also studied in work on T cells of mothers and their children. That publication notes: Whether related or unrelated, pairs show similar shaping of TCR recombination output by thymic selection. The study found slightly higher but non-significant overlap in related versus unrelated mother-child pairs.

V is TRBV24-1 and J is TRBJ1-2; TRBD1 might be the D (5 bases). The sample taken for sequencing was blood. The TCR originated in a boy aged 10-17 years in good health. The CDR3 sequence: CATSKGEGDYGYTF. The CDR3 DNA sequence: TGTGCCACCAGTAAAGGGGAAGGGGACTATGGCTACACCTTC.